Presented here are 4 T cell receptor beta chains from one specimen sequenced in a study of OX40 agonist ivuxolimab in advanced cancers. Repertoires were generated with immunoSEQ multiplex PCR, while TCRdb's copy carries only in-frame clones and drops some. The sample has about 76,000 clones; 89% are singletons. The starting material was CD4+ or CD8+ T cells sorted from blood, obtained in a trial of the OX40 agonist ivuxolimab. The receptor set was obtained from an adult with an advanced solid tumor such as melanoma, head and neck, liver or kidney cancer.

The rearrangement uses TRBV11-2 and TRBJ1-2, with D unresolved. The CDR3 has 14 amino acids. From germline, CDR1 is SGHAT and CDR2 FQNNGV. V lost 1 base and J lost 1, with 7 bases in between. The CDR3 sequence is CASSLGAVNYGYTF. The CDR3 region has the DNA TGTGCCAGCAGCTTAGGGGCAGTTAACTATGGCTACACCTTC.

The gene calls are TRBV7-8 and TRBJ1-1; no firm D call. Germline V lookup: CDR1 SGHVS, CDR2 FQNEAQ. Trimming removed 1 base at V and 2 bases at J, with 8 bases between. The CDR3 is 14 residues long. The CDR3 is CASSLVVGNTEAFF. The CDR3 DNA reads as TGTGCCAGCAGCTTAGTAGTCGGAAACACTGAAGCTTTCTTT.

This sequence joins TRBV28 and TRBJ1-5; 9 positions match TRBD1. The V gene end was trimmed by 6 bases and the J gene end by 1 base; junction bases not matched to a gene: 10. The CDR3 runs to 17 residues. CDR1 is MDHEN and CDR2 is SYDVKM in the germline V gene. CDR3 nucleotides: TGTGCCAGCAGCCCCGCCGGGACAGGGCAGAGCAATCAGCCCCAGCATTTT. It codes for CASSPAGTGQSNQPQHF.

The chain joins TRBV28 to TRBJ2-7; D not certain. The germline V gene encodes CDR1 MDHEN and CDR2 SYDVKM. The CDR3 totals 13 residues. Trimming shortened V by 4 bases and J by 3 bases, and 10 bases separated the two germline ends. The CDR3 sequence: CASSSALDYEQYF. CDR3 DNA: TGTGCCAGCAGTTCGGCATTAGACTACGAGCAGTACTTC.